The present T cell receptor beta chain was sequenced within a study of T-cell memory formation after mild COVID-19. This CDR3 has 19 amino acids. V lost 0 bases and J lost 6; bases outside the gene matches: 16. CDR1 and CDR2 (germline): LGHNA, YSLEER. Findings and caveats of the study: Cross-reactive memory apparently joined, as some responding clones appeared in pre-infection memory.

TCRdb re-called the 5' RACE reads through MiXCR, storing one row per CDR3 protein. The sample lists some 260,000 distinct CDR3 sequences; about 17% were seen once. This clonotype has only a few counts. Its antigen is as yet unknown. The rearrangement joins TRBV4-3 to TRBJ1-5; 8 positions match TRBD1. The sequence was collected from a man aged 18 to 30 who had mild COVID-19 (a few samples of this study predate the infection). Cell type and time point are not known. Material for sequencing was PBMCs or a T cell subset sorted from them (not recorded which). CDR3 nucleotide sequence: TGCGCCAGCAGCCAAGATCCACCGAAACTTCAGGGGGCGGCTCAGCCCCAGCATTTT. This gives the protein CASSQDPPKLQGAAQPQHF.